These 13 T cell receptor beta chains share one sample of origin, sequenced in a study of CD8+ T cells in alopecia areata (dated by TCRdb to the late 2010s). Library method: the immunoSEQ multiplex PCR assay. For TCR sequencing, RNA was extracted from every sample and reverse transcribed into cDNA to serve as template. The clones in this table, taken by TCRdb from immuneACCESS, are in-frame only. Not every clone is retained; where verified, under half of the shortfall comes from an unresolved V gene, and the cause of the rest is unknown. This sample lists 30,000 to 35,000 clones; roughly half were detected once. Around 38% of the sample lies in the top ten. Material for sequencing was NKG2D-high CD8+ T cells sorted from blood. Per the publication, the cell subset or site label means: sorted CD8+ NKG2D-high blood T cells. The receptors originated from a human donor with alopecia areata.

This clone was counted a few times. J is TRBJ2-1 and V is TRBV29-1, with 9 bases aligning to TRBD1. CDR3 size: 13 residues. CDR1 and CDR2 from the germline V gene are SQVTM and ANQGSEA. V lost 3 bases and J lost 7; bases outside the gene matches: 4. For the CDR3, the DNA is TGCAGCGTTGATCCCGGGACAGGGAATGAGCAGTTCTTC. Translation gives CSVDPGTGNEQFF.

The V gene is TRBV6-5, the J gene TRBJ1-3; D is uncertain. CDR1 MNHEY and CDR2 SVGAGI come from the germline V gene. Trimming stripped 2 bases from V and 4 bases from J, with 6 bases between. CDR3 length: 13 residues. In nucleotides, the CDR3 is TGTGCCAGCAGTTACGGTGGAGGAAACACCATATATTTT. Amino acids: CASSYGGGNTIYF.

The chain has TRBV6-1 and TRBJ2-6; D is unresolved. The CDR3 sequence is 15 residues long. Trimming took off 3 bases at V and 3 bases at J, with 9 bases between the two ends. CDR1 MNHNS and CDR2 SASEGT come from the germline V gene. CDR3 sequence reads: CASSDGLFGANVLTF. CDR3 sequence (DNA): TGTGCCAGCAGTGACGGTCTCTTTGGGGCCAACGTCCTGACTTTC.

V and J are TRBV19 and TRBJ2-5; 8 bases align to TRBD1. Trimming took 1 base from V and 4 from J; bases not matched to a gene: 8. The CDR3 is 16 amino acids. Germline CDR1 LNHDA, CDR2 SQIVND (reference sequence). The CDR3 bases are TGTGCCAGTAGTATAGTAGCAGGGGGCGGTGGAGAGACCCAGTACTTC. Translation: CASSIVAGGGGETQYF.

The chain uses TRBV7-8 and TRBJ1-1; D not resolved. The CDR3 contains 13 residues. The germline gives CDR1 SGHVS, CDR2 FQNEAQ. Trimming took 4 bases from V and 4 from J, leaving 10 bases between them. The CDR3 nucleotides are TGTGCCAGCAGCTCCCTTCGCGTCACTGAAGCTTTCTTT. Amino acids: CASSSLRVTEAFF. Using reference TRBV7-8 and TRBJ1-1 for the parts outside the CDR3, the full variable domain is GAGVSQSPRYKVAKRGQDVALRCDPISGHVSLFWYQQALGQGPEFLTYFQNEAQLDKSGLPSDRFFAERPEGSVSTLKIQRTQQEDSAVYLCASSSLRVTEAFFGQGTRLTVV.

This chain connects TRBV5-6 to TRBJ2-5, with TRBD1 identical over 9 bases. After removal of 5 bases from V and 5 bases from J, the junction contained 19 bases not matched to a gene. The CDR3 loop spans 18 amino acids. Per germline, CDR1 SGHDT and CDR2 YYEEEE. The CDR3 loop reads CASRDLSVRDRVLETQYF. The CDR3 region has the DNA TGTGCCAGCAGGGATCTCTCAGTCCGGGACAGGGTCCTGGAGACCCAGTACTTC.

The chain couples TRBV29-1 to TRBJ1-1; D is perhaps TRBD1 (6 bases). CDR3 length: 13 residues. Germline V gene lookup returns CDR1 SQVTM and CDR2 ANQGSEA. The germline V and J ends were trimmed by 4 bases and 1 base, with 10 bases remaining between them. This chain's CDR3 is CSVAGGSNTEAFF. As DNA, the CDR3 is TGCAGCGTTGCGGGGGGCTCGAACACTGAAGCTTTCTTT.

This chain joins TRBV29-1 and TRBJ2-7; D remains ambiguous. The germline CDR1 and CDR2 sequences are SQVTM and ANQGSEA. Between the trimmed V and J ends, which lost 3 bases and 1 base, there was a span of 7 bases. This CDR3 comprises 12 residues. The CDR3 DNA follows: TGCAGCGTTGAGGACGGATCCTACGAGCAGTACTTC. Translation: CSVEDGSYEQYF.

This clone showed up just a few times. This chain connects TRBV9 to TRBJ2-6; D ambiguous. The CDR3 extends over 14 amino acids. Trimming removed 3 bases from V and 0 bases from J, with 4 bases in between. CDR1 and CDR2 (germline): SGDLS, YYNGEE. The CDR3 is CASSGSSGANVLTF. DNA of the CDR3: TGTGCCAGCAGCGGGAGCTCTGGGGCCAACGTCCTGACTTTC.

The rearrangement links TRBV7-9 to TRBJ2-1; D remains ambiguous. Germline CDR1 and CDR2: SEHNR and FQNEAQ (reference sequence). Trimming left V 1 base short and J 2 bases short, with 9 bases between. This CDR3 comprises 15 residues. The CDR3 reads CASSLEYLAYNEQFF. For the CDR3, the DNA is TGTGCCAGCAGCTTAGAGTACCTTGCCTACAATGAGCAGTTCTTC. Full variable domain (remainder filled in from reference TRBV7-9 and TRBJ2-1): DTGVSQNPRHKITKRGQNVTFRCDPISEHNRLYWYRQTLGQGPEFLTYFQNEAQLEKSRLLSDRFSAERPKGSFSTLEIQRTEQGDSAMYLCASSLEYLAYNEQFFGPGTRLTVL.

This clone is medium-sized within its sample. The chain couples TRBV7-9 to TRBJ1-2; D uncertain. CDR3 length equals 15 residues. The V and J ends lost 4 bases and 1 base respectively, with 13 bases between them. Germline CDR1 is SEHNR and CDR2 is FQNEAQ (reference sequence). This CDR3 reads CASSWPSRFNYGYTF. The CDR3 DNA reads TGTGCCAGCAGCTGGCCCAGCAGATTTAACTATGGCTACACCTTC.

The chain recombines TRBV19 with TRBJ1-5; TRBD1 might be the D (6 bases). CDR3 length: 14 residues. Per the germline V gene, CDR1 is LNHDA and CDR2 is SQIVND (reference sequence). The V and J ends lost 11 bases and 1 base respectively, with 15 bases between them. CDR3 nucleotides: TGTGCCGGAGGGGAGGGGGGCAGCAATCAGCCCCAGCATTTT. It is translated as CAGGEGGSNQPQHF.

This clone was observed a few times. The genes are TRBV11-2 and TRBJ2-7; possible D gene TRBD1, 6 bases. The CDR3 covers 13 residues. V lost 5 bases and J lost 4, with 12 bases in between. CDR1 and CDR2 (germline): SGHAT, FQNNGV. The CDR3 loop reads CASSKDRKYEQYF. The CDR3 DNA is TGTGCCAGCAGCAAAGACAGGAAGTACGAGCAGTACTTC.